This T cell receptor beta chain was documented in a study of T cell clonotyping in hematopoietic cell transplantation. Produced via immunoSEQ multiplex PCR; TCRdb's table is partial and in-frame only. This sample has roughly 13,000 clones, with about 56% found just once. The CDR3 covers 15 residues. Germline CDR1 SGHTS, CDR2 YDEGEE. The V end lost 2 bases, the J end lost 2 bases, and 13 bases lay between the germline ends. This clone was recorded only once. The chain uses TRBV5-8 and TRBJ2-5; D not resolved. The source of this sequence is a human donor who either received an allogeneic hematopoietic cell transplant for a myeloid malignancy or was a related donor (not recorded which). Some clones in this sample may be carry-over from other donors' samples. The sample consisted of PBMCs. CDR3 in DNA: TGTGCCAGCAGCTTAGGTTACAGCCAGCAAGAGACCCAGTACTTC. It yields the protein CASSLGYSQQETQYF.